This entry lists 17 T cell receptor beta chains sequenced from one sample in a study of response to subunit inactivated influenza vaccine. TCRdb re-analysed the RT-PCR reads in MiXCR, keeping a single row per CDR3 protein. There are hundreds of thousands of distinct CDR3 sequences in the sample; around 16% occur only once, and roughly 10% lies in the top ten. The source material was PBMCs from blood, sampled 12 days after vaccination. These receptors were taken from a man aged 50 or older who received an inactivated influenza vaccine.

The chain combines TRBV20-1 with TRBJ1-5; perhaps TRBD1 as D (5 bases). The CDR3 runs to 16 residues. CDR1 and CDR2 (germline): DFQATT, SNEGSKA (reference sequence). The V end lost 0 bases, the J end lost 4 bases, and 16 bases lay between the germline ends. The CDR3: CSARDLRQSENQPQHF. The CDR3 DNA sequence: TGCAGTGCTAGAGATCTAAGACAGTCTGAGAATCAGCCCCAGCATTTT.

The chain employs TRBV4-3 and TRBJ2-6; 10 bases fit TRBD1. Germline-derived CDR1 and CDR2 are LGHNA and YSLEER. The CDR3 runs to 19 residues. V trimming: 1 base; J trimming: 3 bases; junction bases outside the gene matches: 9. The CDR3 loop is CASSQGPGTGDFGANVLTF. The CDR3 DNA follows: TGCGCCAGCAGCCAAGGTCCCGGGACAGGGGACTTTGGGGCCAACGTCCTGACTTTC.

This clonotype has only a few counts. The chain couples TRBV3-1 to TRBJ2-7; D not certain. Germline CDR1 LGHDT, CDR2 YNNKEL (reference sequence). The CDR3 runs to 14 residues. Trimming took off 1 base at V and 2 bases at J, with 9 bases between the two ends. Written as DNA, the CDR3 is TGTGCCAGCAGCCAAGGACGGGTTCCCTACGAGCAGTACTTC. Its protein is CASSQGRVPYEQYF.

V and J are TRBV5-1 and TRBJ1-1; 7 bases agree with TRBD1. After removal of 4 bases from V and 1 base from J, the junction contained 10 bases not matched to a gene. The CDR3 consists of 16 residues. Germline V gene sequence: CDR1 SGHRS, CDR2 YFSETQ. The CDR3 sequence is CASSAQPGQRNTEAFF. The DNA for the CDR3 is TGCGCCAGCAGCGCGCAACCGGGACAGCGGAACACTGAAGCTTTCTTT.

CDR3 sequence: CSANGGITDTQYF. The CDR3 region has the DNA TGCAGTGCAAACGGGGGGATCACAGATACGCAGTATTTT. The chain has TRBV20-1 and TRBJ2-3; 7 nucleotides agree with TRBD2. The CDR3 sequence is 13 residues long. CDR1 DFQATT and CDR2 SNEGSKA come from the germline V gene (reference sequence). V shed 6 bases, J shed 2 bases, and the junction held 5 bases outside the gene matches.

This chain links TRBV12-3 or TRBV12-4 with TRBJ2-3; possibly TRBD2 for D (6 bases). This CDR3 is built from 16 residues. V was cut by 5 bases and J by 2 bases, with 17 bases left in between. CDR3 in DNA: TGTGCCAGCAGTCCGCCGGAGGGTAGAGTCACAGATACGCAGTATTTT. Encoded protein: CASSPPEGRVTDTQYF.

V usage is TRBV12-3 or TRBV12-4 and J usage is TRBJ2-1; 12 positions agree with TRBD2. J lost 10 bases, V lost 2 bases, and 12 bases had no gene match. The CDR3 is made up of 17 amino acids. DNA for the CDR3: TGTGCCAGCAGTTTAAGGCCGGAACTAGCGGGGGGTAAGGAGCAGTTCTTC. This gives the protein CASSLRPELAGGKEQFF.

The CDR3 sequence: CASSQDWLTSAEQYF. For the CDR3, the DNA is TGCGCCAGCAGCCAAGATTGGTTGACTAGCGCCGAGCAGTACTTC. The genes are TRBV4-3 and TRBJ2-7; 8 bases line up with TRBD2. Trimming at V came to 0 bases and at J to 6 bases, leaving 7 bases not matched to a gene. There are 15 residues in the CDR3. Germline lookup yields CDR1 LGHNA and CDR2 YSLEER.

The chain links TRBV2 to TRBJ2-7; a weak D match, TRBD2 (6 bases). Per the germline V gene, CDR1 is SNHLY and CDR2 is FYNNEI. The CDR3 length is 12 residues. Trimming cost V 7 bases and J 6 bases, with 13 bases left between them. CDR3 region: CASNLGLFEQYF. The CDR3 DNA follows: TGTGCCAGCAATCTGGGACTTTTCGAGCAGTACTTC.

In this sample, this clonotype turned up a few times. The chain combines TRBV7-9 with TRBJ2-7; 9 bases map to TRBD2. The germline V gene has CDR1 SEHNR and CDR2 FQNEAQ (reference sequence). The CDR3 length is 15 residues. V was pared by 2 bases and J by 2 bases, with 4 bases of the junction left unmatched. CDR3 DNA: TGTGCCAGCAGCTTACAGCGGGGGGAAACCTACGAGCAGTACTTC. This gives the protein CASSLQRGETYEQYF.

Many counts were recorded for this clonotype. This rearrangement joins TRBV20-1 to TRBJ2-3; 8 bases match TRBD2. With V trimmed by 5 bases and J by 3 bases, 7 bases remained unmatched. The germline CDR1 and CDR2 sequences are DFQATT and SNEGSKA (reference sequence). The CDR3 is made up of 14 amino acids. In DNA form, the CDR3 reads TGCAGTGCTCCTAGCGGGTCAAGAACAGATACGCAGTATTTT. It encodes CSAPSGSRTDTQYF.

This chain joins TRBV20-1 and TRBJ2-1; D remains unclear. V was pared by 4 bases and J by 9 bases, with 10 bases between. The CDR3 covers 11 residues. Germline loops: CDR1 DFQATT, CDR2 SNEGSKA (reference sequence). The CDR3 loop is CSANRLPEQFF. CDR3 bases: TGCAGTGCTAACCGGCTGCCTGAGCAGTTCTTC.

This chain connects TRBV28 to TRBJ2-7; 9 positions agree with TRBD1. The length of the CDR3 is 16 residues. Germline V lookup: CDR1 MDHEN, CDR2 SYDVKM. With V trimmed by 4 bases and J by 5 bases, 12 bases remained unmatched. The CDR3 sequence: CASSSDYRGRVDEQYF. The DNA for the CDR3 is TGTGCCAGCAGTTCGGACTACAGGGGGCGAGTGGACGAGCAGTACTTC.

The gene calls are TRBV4-2 and TRBJ1-6; D is possibly TRBD1 (5 bases). The CDR3 contains 17 residues. Germline V gives CDR1 LGHNA, CDR2 YNFKEQ. Trimming removed 0 bases at V and 7 bases at J, with 16 bases between. CDR3 loop: CASSQEAIGARNSPLHF. The CDR3 DNA follows: TGTGCCAGCAGCCAAGAGGCAATAGGGGCTCGGAATTCACCCCTCCACTTT.

V gene TRBV19 combines with J gene TRBJ2-2, with TRBD2 matching over 9 bases. The CDR3 totals 15 residues. V was clipped by 5 bases and J by 5 bases; unmatched bases: 6. Germline V gives CDR1 LNHDA, CDR2 SQIVND (reference sequence). In DNA form, the CDR3 reads TGTGCCAGTAGTGTCCCGGGACTAGCTACCGGGGAGCTGTTTTTT. Encoded protein: CASSVPGLATGELFF. Supplemented by reference TRBV19 and TRBJ2-2, the full variable domain reads DGGITQSPKYLFRKEGQNVTLSCEQNLNHDAMYWYRQDPGQGLRLIYYSQIVNDFQKGDIAEGYSVSREKKESFPLTVTSAQKNPTAFYLCASSVPGLATGELFFGEGSRLTVL.

V gene TRBV5-1 combines with J gene TRBJ2-1, with unresolved D. Germline CDR1 SGHRS, CDR2 YFSETQ. The CDR3 runs to 14 residues. V gave up 0 bases and J gave up 4 bases, with 8 bases separating them. Written as DNA, the CDR3 is TGCGCCAGCAGCTTGGGGTCGGCGTACAATGAGCAGTTCTTC. Translation gives CASSLGSAYNEQFF.

The genes are TRBV20-1 and TRBJ2-4; D is perhaps TRBD2 (6 bases). There are 12 residues in the CDR3. CDR1 DFQATT and CDR2 SNEGSKA come from the germline V gene (reference sequence). The germline V and J ends were trimmed by 6 bases and 6 bases, with 12 bases remaining between them. The CDR3 DNA sequence: TGCAGTGCCCCCGGGAGAGGAAACATTCAGTACTTC. Translated: CSAPGRGNIQYF.